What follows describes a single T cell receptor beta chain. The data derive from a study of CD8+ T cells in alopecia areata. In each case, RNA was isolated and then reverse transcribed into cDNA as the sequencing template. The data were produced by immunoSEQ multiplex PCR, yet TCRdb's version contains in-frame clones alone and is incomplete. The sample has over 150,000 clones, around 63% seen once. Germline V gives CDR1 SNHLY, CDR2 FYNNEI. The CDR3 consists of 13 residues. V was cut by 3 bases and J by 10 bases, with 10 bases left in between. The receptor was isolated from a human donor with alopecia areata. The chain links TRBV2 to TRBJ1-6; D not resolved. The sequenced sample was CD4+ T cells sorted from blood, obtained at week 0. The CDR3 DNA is TGTGCCAGCAGTGAGGTGGTTGGCTCACCCCTCCACTTT. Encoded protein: CASSEVVGSPLHF.